This TCR beta chain came from a study of cytomegalovirus exposure and HLA in healthy donors. The primer mix had 60 Vbeta and 13 Jbeta primers. Here immunoSEQ multiplex PCR was the method, and the copy in TCRdb shows in-frame clones only, minus some. The sample has 100,000 to 150,000 clones, under 80% seen once. The germline gives CDR1 KGHSH, CDR2 LQKENI. The CDR3 length is 14 residues. V was shortened by 1 base and J by 9 bases, with 13 bases between the two germline ends. Study results and limitations: There were some V segments, including TRBV6-2 and TRBV6-3, excluded as indistinguishable. Cytomegalovirus association was listed for about 170 TCR beta chains. Analyzed later, most CMV-associated TCR beta chains appeared HLA-restricted.

This clone occurred a few times. Antigen unknown. The chain carries TRBV18 and TRBJ2-1; TRBD2 might be the D (5 bases). The sequenced sample consisted of PBMCs. This clonotype was obtained from a woman aged 55-70 years in good health and CMV-seropositive. CDR3 loop: CASSPQGNEGEQFF. The DNA of the CDR3 is TGTGCCAGCTCACCACAGGGAAATGAGGGTGAGCAGTTCTTC.